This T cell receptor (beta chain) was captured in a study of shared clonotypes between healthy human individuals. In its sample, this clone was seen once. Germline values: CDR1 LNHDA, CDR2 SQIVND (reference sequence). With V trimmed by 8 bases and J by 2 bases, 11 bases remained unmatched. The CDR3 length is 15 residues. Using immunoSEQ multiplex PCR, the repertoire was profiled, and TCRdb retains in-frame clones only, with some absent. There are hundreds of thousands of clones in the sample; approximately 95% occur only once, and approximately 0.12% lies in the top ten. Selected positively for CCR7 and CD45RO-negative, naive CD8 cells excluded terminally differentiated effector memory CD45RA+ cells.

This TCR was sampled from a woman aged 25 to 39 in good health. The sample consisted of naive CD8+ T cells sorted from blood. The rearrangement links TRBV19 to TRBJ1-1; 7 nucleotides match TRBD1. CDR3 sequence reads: CASVPTGRGNTEAFF. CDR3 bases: TGTGCCAGTGTCCCGACAGGGCGGGGAAACACTGAAGCTTTCTTT.